The TCR beta chain under discussion was sequenced for a study of early T cells in non-severe SARS-CoV-2 infection. V lost 2 bases, J lost 1 base, and 4 bases lay in between. This CDR3 contains 13 residues. Germline loops: CDR1 SGHTA, CDR2 FQGTGA. TCRdb reanalysed the 5' RACE reads using MiXCR and keeps one entry per CDR3 protein. The data show about 64,000 distinct CDR3 sequences, roughly 10% seen once. In this sample, this clonotype turned up many times. The receptor was isolated from an adult who was a healthcare worker with PCR-confirmed SARS-CoV-2 infection or an uninfected control (not recorded which). Sample: whole blood, taken at baseline. The V and J genes are TRBV7-3 and TRBJ2-3; no reliable D call. Here the CDR3 DNA reads TGTGCCAGCAGCTTATTAGGCACAGATACGCAGTATTTT. Translation gives CASSLLGTDTQYF.